The 17 T cell receptor beta chains presented below share a single source sample, sequenced in a study of shared clonotypes between healthy human individuals (TCRdb year 2020). Libraries came from the immunoSEQ multiplex PCR assay. Not all clones reach the TCRdb copy of this immuneACCESS table, which keeps in-frame sequences only. Checked studies attribute under half of the gap to unresolved V genes and leave the rest unexplained. The sample table shows some 550,000 clones, and about 97% are seen once. Approximately 0.057% of the sample rests with the top ten. The source material was naive CD4+ T cells sorted from blood. The cell subset or site tag for this specimen amounts to: CD45RA+ positively selected. These receptors all stem from a woman between 25 and 40 years old in good health.

The chain links TRBV6-1 to TRBJ1-2; D not resolved. V was shortened by 5 bases and J by 4 bases, with 14 bases between the two germline ends. The germline V gene has CDR1 MNHNS and CDR2 SASEGT. This CDR3 comprises 14 residues. The CDR3 protein is CASSTGRTSYGYTF. For the CDR3, the DNA is TGTGCCAGCAGTACGGGCCGCACATCCTATGGCTACACCTTC.

The chain employs TRBV6-4 and TRBJ1-2; no clear D. This CDR3 has 14 residues. Germline V gene lookup returns CDR1 MRHNA and CDR2 SNTAGT. The ends were cut back, 0 bases at V and 4 bases at J, with 9 bases in the middle. In nucleotides, the CDR3 is TGTGCCAGCAGTGACTCAGCCGGGATCTATGGCTACACCTTC. Protein sequence: CASSDSAGIYGYTF.

The rearrangement joins TRBV6-1 to TRBJ1-5; 7 bases fit TRBD1. J was trimmed by 1 base and V by 3 bases; bases with no gene match: 12. Germline CDR1 MNHNS, CDR2 SASEGT. The CDR3 length is 18 residues. The CDR3 here is CASSDTSQGPFSNQPQHF. The CDR3 region has the DNA TGTGCCAGCAGTGATACCTCACAGGGGCCTTTCAGCAATCAGCCCCAGCATTTT.

About this clone itself: This sample also contains other DNA sequences that code for the same CDR3. V gene TRBV5-1 combines with J gene TRBJ2-2; weak D call: TRBD1 (6 bases). The germline V gene encodes CDR1 SGHRS and CDR2 YFSETQ. With 0 bases removed from V and 4 bases from J, the gap between germline ends came to 10 bases. The CDR3 runs to 15 residues. CDR3 sequence (DNA): TGCGCCAGCAGCTTGGGTGGACAGAGCACCGGGGAGCTGTTTTTT. This sequence encodes CASSLGGQSTGELFF.

This chain uses TRBV28 with TRBJ2-6, with 9 bases matching TRBD1. The CDR3 runs to 17 residues. Germline CDR1 reads MDHEN; CDR2 reads SYDVKM. J gave up 0 bases and V 4 bases, and 4 bases lay outside the gene matches. The CDR3 DNA reads as TGTGCCAGCAGTTCGACAGGGGGAAACTCTGGGGCCAACGTCCTGACTTTC. It is translated as CASSSTGGNSGANVLTF.

In its sample, this clone was seen a few times. The chain couples TRBV19 to TRBJ1-1; 7 bases line up with TRBD1. The V segment lost 7 bases and the J segment 4 bases; nucleotides outside the gene matches: 12. The V gene's germline CDR1 is LNHDA and CDR2 SQIVND (reference sequence). The CDR3 spans 15 residues. CDR3 in amino acids: CASKGIEGASTEAFF. CDR3 nucleotide sequence: TGTGCCAGTAAGGGGATTGAGGGGGCAAGCACTGAAGCTTTCTTT.

This clone was seen only once. V usage is TRBV28 and J usage is TRBJ2-1, with TRBD2 matching 10 bases. CDR1 and CDR2 from the germline V gene are MDHEN and SYDVKM. J gave up 3 bases and V 6 bases, and 8 bases lay outside the gene matches. CDR3 length: 16 residues. Here the CDR3 DNA reads TGTGCCAGCAGCACGCGGACTAGCGGACTCTACAATGAGCAGTTCTTC. It is translated as CASSTRTSGLYNEQFF.

This clone was observed once. V gene TRBV7-6 combines with J gene TRBJ2-2; 7 nucleotides align to TRBD2. CDR1 and CDR2 (germline): SGHVS, FNYEAQ. The V segment lost 2 bases and the J segment 6 bases; nucleotides outside the gene matches: 3. This CDR3 is 14 amino acids long. In DNA, the CDR3 is TGTGCCAGCAGCTTACAAAGCGGGGCCGGGGAGCTGTTTTTT. Its translation: CASSLQSGAGELFF.

This chain joins TRBV5-1 and TRBJ2-2; 11 bases map to TRBD2. Germline lookup yields CDR1 SGHRS and CDR2 YFSETQ. The V gene end was trimmed by 1 base and the J gene end by 6 bases; junction bases not matched to a gene: 5. This CDR3 contains 16 residues. The CDR3 sequence: CASSLTSGSRAGELFF. In DNA, the CDR3 is TGCGCCAGCAGCTTGACTAGCGGGAGTCGGGCCGGGGAGCTGTTTTTT.

This chain connects TRBV14 to TRBJ1-5; D gene unclear. The germline CDR1 and CDR2 sequences are SGHDN and FVKESK. This CDR3 contains 15 residues. The ends were cut back, 1 base at V and 4 bases at J, with 11 bases in the middle. DNA of the CDR3: TGTGCCAGCAGCCAAGTATATGTGGGGAATCAGCCCCAGCATTTT. It translates to CASSQVYVGNQPQHF.

This clone was detected once. The rearrangement links TRBV28 to TRBJ2-7; D gene ambiguous. This CDR3 has 13 amino acids. V gave up 7 bases and J gave up 6 bases, with 16 bases separating them. The germline V gene has CDR1 MDHEN and CDR2 SYDVKM. CDR3 DNA sequence: TGTGCCAGCAAGCCACGGGTCCCCCCCGAGCAGTACTTC. This codes for CASKPRVPPEQYF.

The V call is TRBV7-9, the J call TRBJ2-7; 8 bases fit TRBD2. Trimming cost V 5 bases and J 2 bases; bases outside gene matches: 11. Looked up from germline, CDR1 is SEHNR and CDR2 is FQNEAQ (reference sequence). This CDR3 is built from 16 residues. The CDR3 sequence: CASSGPGREVAYEQYF. The CDR3 coding sequence is TGTGCCAGCAGCGGCCCTGGGCGGGAGGTAGCCTACGAGCAGTACTTC.

The CDR3 loop is CASSSFRTGGPKTEAFF. DNA for the CDR3: TGTGCCAGCAGTTCCTTCCGGACAGGGGGTCCCAAAACTGAAGCTTTCTTT. V usage is TRBV27 and J usage is TRBJ1-1; 10 nucleotides line up with TRBD1. CDR1 and CDR2 from the germline V gene are MNHEY and SMNVEV (reference sequence). After removal of 4 bases from V and 5 bases from J, the junction contained 13 bases not matched to a gene. This CDR3 region has 17 residues.

The V gene is TRBV27, the J gene TRBJ2-6; 8 nucleotides line up with TRBD1. The CDR3 has 19 residues. The trim removed 6 bases at V and 4 bases at J, leaving 17 bases unmatched. The germline V gene has CDR1 MNHEY and CDR2 SMNVEV (reference sequence). CDR3 in DNA: TGTGCCAGCAGATTTAGAGACAGGGGTACTCTCTGGGGGGCCAACGTCCTGACTTTC. It encodes CASRFRDRGTLWGANVLTF.

CDR3 region: CASSVGQYSNQPQHF. The CDR3 nucleotides read TGCGCCAGCAGTGTGGGACAATATAGCAATCAGCCCCAGCATTTT. This chain links TRBV10-2 with TRBJ1-5, with D maybe TRBD1 (6 bases). Deletions cut 4 bases from V and 0 bases from J, with 10 bases between. The CDR3 has 15 residues. CDR1 WSHSY and CDR2 SAAADI come from the germline V gene.

This clone was found once. The rearrangement joins TRBV28 to TRBJ1-4; D not certain. The germline gives CDR1 MDHEN, CDR2 SYDVKM. The V end was cut by 6 bases, the J end by 4 bases, with 12 bases between. The CDR3 runs to 14 residues. The DNA of the CDR3 is TGTGCCAGCAGATACAACGAAGTTAATGAAAAACTGTTTTTT. Residues: CASRYNEVNEKLFF.

The V gene is TRBV7-6, the J gene TRBJ2-1; 12 bases agree with TRBD2. Germline values: CDR1 SGHVS, CDR2 FNYEAQ. V shed 5 bases and J 7 bases; nucleotides not matched to a gene: 6. There are 15 residues in the CDR3. The CDR3, as DNA: TGTGCCAGCAGCAAACTAGCGGGAGGTTTAAATGAGCAGTTCTTC. It encodes CASSKLAGGLNEQFF.